One and the same sample provided the 22 T cell receptor beta chains below, sequenced in a study of blood T cell repertoires in COVID-19 (dated by TCRdb to the early 2020s). Library preparation used the immunoSEQ multiplex PCR assay. Not all clones reach the TCRdb copy of this immuneACCESS table, which keeps in-frame sequences only. Checked studies attribute under half of the gap to unresolved V genes and leave the rest unexplained. For this sample there are about 220,000 clones; 82% appear just once. The top ten clonotypes cover 3% to 4% of the sample. Material: PBMCs or T cells enriched from blood (not recorded which). The receptors come from an older woman who had recovered from COVID-19.

This chain joins TRBV19 and TRBJ1-4; TRBD1 matches at 8 bases. V dropped 6 bases and J dropped 0; count of bases not matched to a gene: 3. The CDR3 runs 15 residues. Germline assignment: CDR1 LNHDA and CDR2 SQIVND (reference sequence). The CDR3 bases are TGTGCCAGTAGAGGACAGGGTGCAACTAATGAAAAACTGTTTTTT. Protein sequence: CASRGQGATNEKLFF.

The chain combines TRBV7-6 with TRBJ1-2, with D possibly being TRBD1 (6 bases). The CDR3 extends over 15 amino acids. Trimming took 1 base from V and 8 from J, leaving 17 bases between them. The germline V gene has CDR1 SGHVS and CDR2 FNYEAQ. CDR3 DNA sequence: TGTGCCAGCAGCTTAGAGGCGGGGGGGGCTGAAGGCTACACCTTC. It yields the protein CASSLEAGGAEGYTF.

The rearrangement joins TRBV2 to TRBJ2-2, with 8 bases identical to TRBD1. Trimming at V came to 7 bases and at J to 1 base, leaving 2 bases not matched to a gene. Germline V gene lookup returns CDR1 SNHLY and CDR2 FYNNEI. This CDR3 has 14 amino acids. For the CDR3, the DNA is TGTGCCAGCATCGGGACAGGGAACACCGGGGAGCTGTTTTTT. Translation: CASIGTGNTGELFF.

The chain joins TRBV3-1 (or the pseudogene TRBV3-2) to TRBJ2-1, with TRBD2 matching 8 bases. This CDR3 has 14 residues. V lost 6 bases and J lost 7; bases outside the gene matches: 8. CDR1 LGHDT and CDR2 YNNKEL come from the germline V gene (reference sequence). As DNA, the CDR3 is TGTGCCAGCAGTGACGGGAGGGGTGGAAATGAGCAGTTCTTC. It translates to CASSDGRGGNEQFF.

CDR3 nucleotide sequence: TGTGCCAGCAGCCAAAGACTGTCCAGCTCTGGAAACACCATATATTTT. Translation gives CASSQRLSSSGNTIYF. V and J are TRBV14 and TRBJ1-3, with D unclear. Trimming shortened V by 2 bases and J by 0 bases, and 11 bases separated the two germline ends. Germline assignment: CDR1 SGHDN and CDR2 FVKESK. The length of the CDR3 is 16 residues.

This chain uses TRBV4-2 with TRBJ1-2, with TRBD1 matching 9 bases. The germline gives CDR1 LGHNA, CDR2 YNFKEQ. With 1 base clipped from V and 7 bases from J, the junction kept 7 bases outside the gene matches. CDR3 size: 15 residues. The CDR3, as DNA: TGTGCCAGCAGCCAAGCTCACAGGGGGCAAGGTGGCTACACCTTC. Protein: CASSQAHRGQGGYTF.

V and J are TRBV14 and TRBJ1-1; 7 nucleotides line up with TRBD1. The V segment lost 0 bases and the J segment 6 bases; nucleotides outside the gene matches: 7. Germline assignment: CDR1 SGHDN and CDR2 FVKESK. The CDR3 sequence is 15 residues long. The CDR3 DNA follows: TGTGCCAGCAGCCAAGACGAAGGGGGCTGGTCTGAAGCTTTCTTT. Its translation: CASSQDEGGWSEAFF. The full variable domain, in which reference TRBV14 and TRBJ1-1 provide the parts outside the CDR3, is EAGVTQFPSHSVIEKGQTVTLRCDPISGHDNLYWYRRVMGKEIKFLLHFVKESKQDESGMPNNRFLAERTGGTYSTLKVQPAELEDSGVYFCASSQDEGGWSEAFFGQGTRLTVV.

This chain uses TRBV11-2 with TRBJ1-3; the D is unclear. The V end lost 5 bases, the J end lost 3 bases, and 11 bases lay between the germline ends. This CDR3 region has 14 residues. CDR1 is SGHAT and CDR2 is FQNNGV in the germline V gene. CDR3 in DNA: TGTGCCAGCAGCCAAACCAACAGTGGAAACACCATATATTTT. Translating it yields CASSQTNSGNTIYF.

The chain carries TRBV5-6 and TRBJ2-3; the match to TRBD2 covers 10 bases. V was clipped by 1 base and J by 2 bases; unmatched bases: 10. The germline CDR1 and CDR2 sequences are SGHDT and YYEEEE. The CDR3 is 18 residues long. CDR3 in DNA: TGTGCCAGCAGCTTGAATAGCGGGGGGACTCATTACACAGATACGCAGTATTTT. It is translated as CASSLNSGGTHYTDTQYF.

The chain recombines TRBV7-6 with TRBJ2-1, with TRBD2 as a possible D gene (5 bases). V was cut by 6 bases and J by 4 bases, with 16 bases left in between. CDR3 length: 15 amino acids. In germline, CDR1 is SGHVS, CDR2 FNYEAQ. For the CDR3, the DNA is TGTGCCAGCAGGAGTAGCTTCGGACTTTACAATGAGCAGTTCTTC. Residues: CASRSSFGLYNEQFF.

This chain joins TRBV29-1 and TRBJ2-2; 9 positions agree with TRBD1. Germline CDR1 and CDR2: SQVTM and ANQGSEA. This CDR3 region has 14 residues. V shed 4 bases and J 2 bases; nucleotides not matched to a gene: 2. The CDR3 reads CSVGQGVNTGELFF. The DNA for the CDR3 is TGCAGCGTTGGACAGGGGGTAAACACCGGGGAGCTGTTTTTT.

The J gene is TRBJ1-3, the V gene TRBV19; D not resolved. This CDR3 region has 13 residues. Germline CDR1 LNHDA, CDR2 SQIVND (reference sequence). Trimming stripped 10 bases from V and 0 bases from J, with 10 bases between. The CDR3: CATVGLSGNTIYF. The CDR3 DNA sequence: TGTGCCACCGTGGGCCTCTCTGGAAACACCATATATTTT.

The chain links TRBV21-1 to TRBJ2-5; the table's TRBD1 call for D was not verified on the DNA. TRBV21-1 is annotated as a pseudogene. This CDR3 region has 15 residues. The CDR3 bases are TGTGCCAGCAGCAAAGTCACAGGGGGCGACGAGACCCAGTACTTC. Amino acid sequence: CASSKVTGGDETQYF.

The genes are TRBV2 and TRBJ2-7, with TRBD1 matching over 9 bases. The CDR3 has 14 amino acids. V lost 5 bases to trimming and J lost 3 bases; unmatched junction nucleotides: 5. CDR1 and CDR2 (germline): SNHLY, FYNNEI. The CDR3 bases are TGTGCCAGCAGTAAGGGACAGGGCAACTACGAGCAGTACTTC. This encodes CASSKGQGNYEQYF.

This clone is a singleton in its sample. The chain couples TRBV15 to TRBJ2-1, with TRBD2 identical over 11 bases. This CDR3 spans 15 amino acids. The junction had 2 bases not matched to a gene; V was cut back by 0 bases and J by 7 bases. The germline gives CDR1 LNHNV, CDR2 YYDKDF (reference sequence). CDR3 DNA sequence: TGTGCCACCAGCAGAGAAGCTAGCGGGAGGAATGAGCAGTTCTTC. Its protein is CATSREASGRNEQFF.

The rearrangement joins TRBV10-1 to TRBJ2-1; no reliable D call. Trimming removed 3 bases at V and 4 bases at J, with 4 bases between. Germline CDR1 and CDR2: WNHNN and SYGVQD (reference sequence). The CDR3 extends over 12 amino acids. The DNA of the CDR3 is TGCGCCAGCAGTGATATTTACAATGAGCAGTTCTTC. Amino acids: CASSDIYNEQFF.

This clone was seen more than once but under ten times. This sequence joins TRBV4-1 and TRBJ2-5; 8 bases line up with TRBD2. After removal of 0 bases from V and 4 bases from J, the junction contained 10 bases not matched to a gene. The germline V gene encodes CDR1 MGHRA and CDR2 YSYEKL. The CDR3 contains 17 residues. CDR3 nucleotides: TGCGCCAGCAGCCAAGAGAGGGGGGCGGGGGGTCTAGAGACCCAGTACTTC. It encodes CASSQERGAGGLETQYF.

The chain recombines TRBV6-4 with TRBJ1-5, with D unresolved. Deletions cut 6 bases from V and 5 bases from J, with 5 bases between. Germline CDR1 MRHNA, CDR2 SNTAGT. The CDR3 loop spans 11 amino acids. DNA for the CDR3: TGTGCCAGCAGATCCTATCAGCCCCAGCATTTT. Its translation: CASRSYQPQHF.

This clone was picked up a small number of times. V usage is TRBV11-2 and J usage is TRBJ2-1; 9 positions match TRBD1. This CDR3 comprises 15 residues. Germline V gene sequence: CDR1 SGHAT, CDR2 FQNNGV. V gave up 1 base and J gave up 3 bases; unmatched junction bases: 1. CDR3 coding DNA: TGTGCCAGCAGCTTAGGACAGGGGGTCTACAATGAGCAGTTCTTC. It translates to CASSLGQGVYNEQFF.

A few counts support this clone. The chain has TRBV5-4 and TRBJ1-4; tentatively, D is TRBD1 (6 bases). V lost 3 bases and J 6 bases, leaving 12 bases between the germline ends. Germline V gives CDR1 SGHNT, CDR2 YYREEE (reference sequence). This CDR3 spans 14 amino acids. The CDR3 DNA sequence: TGTGCCAGCAGCTCGGGGGGGCGCGATGAAAAACTGTTTTTT. As protein: CASSSGGRDEKLFF.

In the case of this clone: In this CDR3 the conserved last residue, phenylalanine or tryptophan, is missing, so a read error is likely. The DNA is left out, because the CDR3 cannot be placed on it with certainty; the CDR3 is given as TCRdb lists it. This rearrangement joins TRBV12-3 or TRBV12-4 to TRBJ1-3. 11 amino acids form the CDR3, both terminal residues included. The CDR3 reads CASSAFGQEAI.

Only a few counts were recorded for this clone. The V and J genes are TRBV6-1 and TRBJ1-4; D possibly corresponds to TRBD1 (5 bases). CDR3 length equals 15 residues. The V end was cut by 2 bases, the J end by 4 bases, with 11 bases between. Germline loops: CDR1 MNHNS, CDR2 SASEGT. CDR3 sequence: CASSELRQRNEKLFF. The CDR3 DNA follows: TGTGCCAGCAGTGAACTTCGACAGCGTAATGAAAAACTGTTTTTT.